This TCR beta chain was obtained from a study of T cell responses to AZD1222 COVID-19 vaccine. TCRdb's copy holds only in-frame clones and misses some; the assay was immunoSEQ multiplex PCR. The sample lists about 83,000 clones; 91% were seen once. The CDR3 contains 14 residues. CDR1 MNHNS and CDR2 SASEGT come from the germline V gene. Regarding this clone: The junction and the germline gene differ at one end; a read error may be behind it.

The chain recombines TRBV6-1 with TRBJ2-7, with D possibly TRBD2 on 5 matching bases. The sample was peripheral blood, taken 28 days after the second AZD1222 dose. The sequence derives from an adult who received the AZD1222 COVID-19 vaccine. CDR3 coding DNA: TGTGCCAGCAGGGAAGCTACTAGCTCCTACGAGCAGTACTTC. Its protein is CASREATSSYEQYF.